Listed here are 20 T cell receptor beta chains from one sample, sequenced in a study of CD8 T cells in ankylosing spondylitis. Using its own MiXCR run on the 5' RACE reads, TCRdb lists one record per CDR3 protein. This repertoire shows 100,000 to 150,000 distinct CDR3 sequences, 6% to 8.5% found once; its top ten account for 10% to 15%. Input material: blood, either unsorted or a sorted T cell fraction (not recorded which). All receptors derive from a male donor with ankylosing spondylitis or in good health (not recorded which).

This clonotype occurred many times. The chain is built from TRBV3-1 and TRBJ2-3; TRBD2 matches at 13 bases. The V segment lost 0 bases and the J segment 3 bases; nucleotides outside the gene matches: 6. Germline CDR1 reads LGHDT; CDR2 reads YNNKEL (reference sequence). The CDR3 has 18 residues. CDR3 amino acids: CASSQDRGLAGLTDTQYF. For the CDR3, the DNA is TGTGCCAGCAGCCAAGACCGGGGACTAGCGGGATTAACAGATACGCAGTATTTT.

This clonotype has at least ten counts. The V call is TRBV6-5, the J call TRBJ2-7, with TRBD2 matching 9 bases. The CDR3 contains 15 residues. Looked up from germline, CDR1 is MNHEY and CDR2 is SVGAGI. With V trimmed by 0 bases and J by 4 bases, 4 bases remained unmatched. The CDR3 protein is CASSYSFSGSYEQYF. The CDR3 nucleotides are TGTGCCAGCAGTTACTCTTTTAGCGGGAGTTACGAGCAGTACTTC.

This chain joins TRBV7-3 and TRBJ2-2, with TRBD2 identical over 9 bases. The CDR3 is 19 amino acids. V dropped 2 bases and J dropped 1; count of bases not matched to a gene: 11. Germline V CDR1 and CDR2: SGHTA, FQGTGA. This CDR3 reads CASSLEDPSGAVNTGELFF. Written as DNA, the CDR3 is TGTGCCAGCAGCTTAGAGGATCCTAGCGGGGCTGTGAACACCGGGGAGCTGTTTTTT.

This clonotype came up many times. The chain combines TRBV12-3 or TRBV12-4 with TRBJ2-7; weak D call: TRBD2 (6 bases). The CDR3 spans 12 residues. Between the trimmed V and J ends, which lost 8 bases and 1 base, there was a span of 9 bases. DNA of the CDR3: TGTGCCAGCCAGGCGGGATCCTACGAGCAGTACTTC. It translates to CASQAGSYEQYF.

This clonotype showed up many times. The genes are TRBV20-1 and TRBJ1-2; no clear D. The CDR3 sequence is 12 residues long. CDR1 DFQATT and CDR2 SNEGSKA come from the germline V gene (reference sequence). Trimming pared 6 bases from V and 2 bases from J, leaving 10 bases between. DNA for the CDR3: TGCAGTGCCCATGGACTGAACTATGGCTACACCTTC. Amino acids: CSAHGLNYGYTF.

This clonotype has at least ten counts. The V call is TRBV5-1, the J call TRBJ2-5; 9 bases map to TRBD1. The CDR3 has 14 amino acids. Germline lookup yields CDR1 SGHRS and CDR2 YFSETQ. The ends lost 4 bases at V and 3 bases at J; junction bases unmatched: 4. CDR3 sequence reads: CASSPQGAEETQYF. CDR3 in DNA: TGCGCCAGCAGCCCACAGGGGGCTGAAGAGACCCAGTACTTC.

This clonotype was counted at least ten times. The CDR3 DNA reads as TGTGCCAGCAGCTTTGGGACGAGCTATGGCTACACCTTC. Amino acids: CASSFGTSYGYTF. The V gene is TRBV7-9, the J gene TRBJ1-2; D possibly corresponds to TRBD1 (5 bases). This CDR3 has 13 residues. Germline CDR1 reads SEHNR; CDR2 reads FQNEAQ (reference sequence). Between the trimmed V and J ends, which lost 3 bases and 4 bases, there was a span of 9 bases.

The chain is built from TRBV20-1 and TRBJ2-2, with 8 bases fitting TRBD1. CDR1 and CDR2 from the germline V gene are DFQATT and SNEGSKA (reference sequence). The CDR3 loop spans 15 amino acids. Germline trimming cut 6 bases from V and 0 bases from J; bases unmatched to any gene: 6. The CDR3 coding sequence is TGCAGTGCCAGACAGGGGAGGTCGAACACCGGGGAGCTGTTTTTT. Its protein is CSARQGRSNTGELFF.

In its sample, this clonotype was seen many times. The chain recombines TRBV7-2 with TRBJ1-2, with TRBD1 identical over 7 bases. Germline V gives CDR1 SGHTA, CDR2 FQGNSA. The V gene end was trimmed by 5 bases and the J gene end by 2 bases; junction bases not matched to a gene: 8. The CDR3 sequence is 15 residues long. Written as DNA, the CDR3 is TGTGCCAGCAGCCCTGGAGGGGGCGCGAACTATGGCTACACCTTC. The encoded protein is CASSPGGGANYGYTF.

This clonotype was seen ten or more times. J is TRBJ2-1 and V is TRBV5-1, with 9 positions matching TRBD1. Per the germline V gene, CDR1 is SGHRS and CDR2 is YFSETQ. The CDR3 consists of 15 residues. With V trimmed by 7 bases and J by 4 bases, 9 bases remained unmatched. The CDR3 region has the DNA TGCGCCAGCGCATCTACAGGGGGCTCATACAATGAGCAGTTCTTC. Its translation: CASASTGGSYNEQFF.

Details on this clonotype: This may be a read error: a much more frequent sequence differs by one nucleotide. The J gene is TRBJ1-1, the V gene TRBV5-6; TRBD1 matches at 8 bases. Looked up from germline, CDR1 is SGHDT and CDR2 is YYEEEE. The CDR3 loop spans 15 amino acids. J gave up 0 bases and V 4 bases, and 5 bases lay outside the gene matches. The CDR3 DNA sequence: TGTGCCAGCAGCCACAGACAGGGGATGAACACTGAAGCTTTCTTT. Its protein is CASSHRQGMNTEAFF.

This clonotype was found many times. This chain connects TRBV12-3 or TRBV12-4 to TRBJ1-1, with D tentatively TRBD1 (5 bases). V gave up 5 bases and J gave up 0 bases, with 13 bases separating them. There are 15 residues in the CDR3. The CDR3 here is CASSPRGPMNTEAFF. The CDR3, as DNA: TGTGCCAGCAGTCCCCGGGGACCCATGAACACTGAAGCTTTCTTT.

This clonotype was recorded at least ten times. This sequence joins TRBV3-1 and TRBJ1-1, with a weak D call TRBD1 (5 bases). In germline, CDR1 is LGHDT, CDR2 YNNKEL (reference sequence). CDR3 length equals 13 residues. Trimming shortened V by 3 bases and J by 3 bases, and 8 bases separated the two germline ends. This CDR3 is CASSQGRDTEAFF. The CDR3 DNA reads as TGTGCCAGCAGCCAGGGGCGCGACACTGAAGCTTTCTTT.

The sample holds many counts of this clonotype. The genes are TRBV27 and TRBJ2-1; 9 positions match TRBD1. V dropped 4 bases and J dropped 5; count of bases not matched to a gene: 6. The germline CDR1 and CDR2 sequences are MNHEY and SMNVEV (reference sequence). This CDR3 is built from 15 residues. CDR3 in amino acids: CASSSRDRAHNEQFF. CDR3 DNA sequence: TGTGCCAGCAGTTCCCGGGACAGGGCCCACAATGAGCAGTTCTTC.

The V call is TRBV5-5, the J call TRBJ2-3; TRBD2 agrees at 8 bases. The CDR3 covers 17 residues. With V trimmed by 8 bases and J by 5 bases, 19 bases remained unmatched. Germline assignment: CDR1 SGHKS and CDR2 YYEKEE (reference sequence). This CDR3 reads CARGPGTIGGERDTQYF. The CDR3 DNA sequence: TGTGCCAGGGGCCCCGGGACTATCGGGGGGGAGAGAGATACGCAGTATTTT.

This clonotype was counted many times. This chain uses TRBV5-1 with TRBJ1-2; 7 bases map to TRBD1. This CDR3 has 14 amino acids. CDR1 is SGHRS, CDR2 YFSETQ, per germline. V shed 4 bases, J shed 8 bases, and the junction held 11 bases outside the gene matches. This CDR3 is CASSNDRELTGYTF. The CDR3 bases are TGCGCCAGCAGCAACGACAGGGAGCTTACGGGCTACACCTTC.

The chain carries TRBV9 and TRBJ2-3, with 7 bases matching TRBD2. The CDR3 contains 16 residues. Trimming removed 0 bases from V and 4 bases from J; junction bases left unmatched: 8. The germline gives CDR1 SGDLS, CDR2 YYNGEE. The CDR3: CASSVATPRGADTQYF. For the CDR3, the DNA is TGTGCCAGCAGCGTAGCGACGCCTCGGGGGGCAGATACGCAGTATTTT.

Many counts were recorded for this clonotype. This sequence joins TRBV20-1 and TRBJ2-7; 12 bases agree with TRBD2. Germline CDR1 DFQATT, CDR2 SNEGSKA (reference sequence). This CDR3 is built from 14 residues. J gave up 7 bases and V 3 bases, and 7 bases lay outside the gene matches. This chain's CDR3 is CSASAFGLAGEQYF. The CDR3 DNA is TGCAGTGCTAGTGCATTTGGACTAGCGGGGGAGCAGTACTTC.

There are many counts of this clonotype. The chain uses TRBV5-1 and TRBJ2-1, with D unclear. Germline V gene sequence: CDR1 SGHRS, CDR2 YFSETQ. The CDR3 totals 11 residues. The germline V and J ends were trimmed by 0 bases and 10 bases, with 5 bases remaining between them. CDR3 region: CASSLEQEQFF. The CDR3 nucleotides read TGCGCCAGCAGCTTGGAGCAGGAGCAGTTCTTC.

In this sample, this clonotype turned up many times. The chain joins TRBV24-1 to TRBJ1-2, with 7 nucleotides matching TRBD1. V trimming: 4 bases; J trimming: 6 bases; junction bases outside the gene matches: 13. The CDR3 loop spans 16 amino acids. Germline V lookup: CDR1 KGHDR, CDR2 SFDVKD. For the CDR3, the DNA is TGTGCCACCAGTGACGACTCCCGCGACAGGGTGGATGGCTACACCTTC. Encoded protein: CATSDDSRDRVDGYTF.